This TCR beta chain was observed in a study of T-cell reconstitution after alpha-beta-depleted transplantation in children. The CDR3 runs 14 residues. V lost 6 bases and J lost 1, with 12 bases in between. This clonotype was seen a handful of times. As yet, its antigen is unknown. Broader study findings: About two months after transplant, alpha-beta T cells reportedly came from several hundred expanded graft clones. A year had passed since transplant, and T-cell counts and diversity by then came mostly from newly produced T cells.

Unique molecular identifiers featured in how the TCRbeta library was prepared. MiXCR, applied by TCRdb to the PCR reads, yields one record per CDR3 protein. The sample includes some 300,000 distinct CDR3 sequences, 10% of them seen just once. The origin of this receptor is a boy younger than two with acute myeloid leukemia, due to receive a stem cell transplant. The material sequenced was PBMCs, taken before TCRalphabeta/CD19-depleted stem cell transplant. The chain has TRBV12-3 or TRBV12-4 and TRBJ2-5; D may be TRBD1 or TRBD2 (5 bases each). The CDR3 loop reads CASSLRGSQETQYF. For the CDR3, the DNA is TGTGCCAGCAGCCTCCGGGGCAGCCAAGAGACCCAGTACTTC.